One TCR beta chain is described in this entry. Its antigen remains unidentified. The PCR used 60 Vbeta and 13 Jbeta primers. Sequenced by immunoSEQ multiplex PCR; TCRdb stores in-frame clones only, minus some. The sample shows roughly 100,000 clones, roughly 75% of them seen only once. This CDR3 spans 13 amino acids. CDR1 and CDR2 from the germline V gene are SNHLY and FYNNEI. The V segment lost 7 bases and the J segment 6 bases; nucleotides outside the gene matches: 5. These data are taken from a study of cytomegalovirus exposure and HLA in healthy donors. Findings and limits, study-wide: When a later analysis was performed, an Asian-associated ancestry cluster reportedly had fewer N-insertions than the roughly 700-donor mean.

Specimen: PBMCs. V is TRBV2 and J is TRBJ1-5; 8 bases fit TRBD1. The origin of this receptor is a man in his forties in good health and CMV-seronegative. The CDR3 loop is CASKGQGGQPQHF. CDR3 in DNA: TGTGCCAGCAAAGGACAGGGAGGTCAGCCCCAGCATTTT.